One sample yielded the 28 T cell receptor beta chains listed below, sequenced in a study of shared clonotypes between healthy human individuals. The repertoire was sequenced with immunoSEQ multiplex PCR; TCRdb's copy has only in-frame clones and lacks some. In the table there are 2 million to 2.5 million clones, 93% of which are singletons. Source material: naive CD4+ T cells from PBMCs. The subset was: CD45RA+ positively selected. The receptors stem from a man between 18 and 35 years old in good health. Some clones in this sample may be carry-over from other donors' samples.

The chain links TRBV7-2 to TRBJ2-1; D uncertain. V lost 2 bases to trimming and J lost 4 bases, with 6 bases between them. The germline V gene has CDR1 SGHTA and CDR2 FQGNSA. CDR3 length: 13 amino acids. The CDR3 loop reads CASSLSLYNEQFF. The CDR3 DNA reads as TGTGCCAGCAGCTTATCCCTGTACAATGAGCAGTTCTTC.

The chain links TRBV5-1 to TRBJ2-7; 7 bases line up with TRBD1. This CDR3 contains 16 residues. The V segment lost 3 bases and the J segment 6 bases; nucleotides outside the gene matches: 15. Germline V gene lookup returns CDR1 SGHRS and CDR2 YFSETQ. The DNA for the CDR3 is TGCGCCAGCAGCTCGGGACAGTTGTCCCTGGTTAGCGAGCAGTACTTC. Translating it yields CASSSGQLSLVSEQYF.

V gene TRBV28 combines with J gene TRBJ2-3; 11 nucleotides agree with TRBD1. Germline V gives CDR1 MDHEN, CDR2 SYDVKM. The CDR3 has 14 amino acids. After removal of 8 bases from V and 3 bases from J, the junction contained 4 bases not matched to a gene. DNA for the CDR3: TGTGCCAGCTGGACAGGGGGCCGGACAGATACGCAGTATTTT. Translated, it gives CASWTGGRTDTQYF.

The chain is built from TRBV7-6 and TRBJ2-2; 7 nucleotides align to TRBD2. This CDR3 has 15 residues. Trimming took 5 bases from V and 9 from J; bases not matched to a gene: 12. Germline V CDR1 and CDR2: SGHVS, FNYEAQ. CDR3 nucleotide sequence: TGTGCCAGCAGCAACCTCGGGGGGACTCGTAGGGAGCTGTTTTTT. Residues: CASSNLGGTRRELFF.

The chain links TRBV12-1 to TRBJ1-5; TRBD1 was called by the table and not checked on the DNA. TRBV12-1 is a pseudogene segment. The CDR3 totals 13 residues. This CDR3 reads CASSLRQDQPQHF. The CDR3, as DNA: TGTGCCAGCAGCCTGAGACAGGATCAGCCCCAGCATTTT.

The CDR3 bases are TGTGCCAGCAGCTACCTAAGCGGCTCCTACAATGAGCAGTTCTTC. Translated, it gives CASSYLSGSYNEQFF. This chain uses TRBV2 with TRBJ2-1, with D maybe TRBD2 (5 bases). This CDR3 spans 15 amino acids. The V end was cut by 6 bases, the J end by 0 bases, with 12 bases between. Germline CDR1 is SNHLY and CDR2 is FYNNEI.

The chain is built from TRBV27 and TRBJ2-1; TRBD2 matches at 10 bases. This CDR3 comprises 18 residues. CDR1 is MNHEY, CDR2 SMNVEV, per germline (reference sequence). The ends lost 1 base at V and 3 bases at J; junction bases unmatched: 9. CDR3 sequence reads: CASSLFAVIAGGYNEQFF. The CDR3 nucleotides read TGTGCCAGCAGTTTATTTGCCGTCATAGCGGGGGGCTACAATGAGCAGTTCTTC.

As concerns this clone: Different DNA sequences within this sample yield the same CDR3. V usage is TRBV30 and J usage is TRBJ1-3, with D hard to call. Trimming removed 5 bases at V and 2 bases at J, with 7 bases between. The CDR3 runs to 12 residues. Germline V gene lookup returns CDR1 GTSNPN and CDR2 SVGIG (reference sequence). This CDR3 is CAWSRTGNTIYF. CDR3 sequence (DNA): TGTGCCTGGTCAAGGACTGGAAACACCATATATTTT.

The genes are TRBV19 and TRBJ1-2; perhaps TRBD1 as D (5 bases). The CDR3 has 14 amino acids. From germline, CDR1 is LNHDA and CDR2 SQIVND (reference sequence). V was trimmed by 5 bases and J by 9 bases, leaving 19 bases between them. In nucleotides, the CDR3 is TGTGCCAGTAGTCCCAGATGGGGCAGGGATAGCTACACCTTC. Translated, it gives CASSPRWGRDSYTF.

V and J are TRBV2 and TRBJ1-1; 7 bases are shared with TRBD1. The CDR3 consists of 16 residues. Germline-derived CDR1 and CDR2 are SNHLY and FYNNEI. After removal of 4 bases from V and 4 bases from J, the junction contained 12 bases not matched to a gene. The CDR3 reads CASSGLDRVVSTEAFF. Written as DNA, the CDR3 is TGTGCCAGCAGTGGACTAGACAGGGTGGTTAGCACTGAAGCTTTCTTT. The whole variable domain, remainder taken from reference TRBV2 and TRBJ1-1, is EPEVTQTPSHQVTQMGQEVILRCVPISNHLYFYWYRQILGQKVEFLVSFYNNEISEKSEIFDDQFSVERPDGSNFTLKIRSTKLEDSAMYFCASSGLDRVVSTEAFFGQGTRLTVV.

Of note for this clone: At the DNA level, this CDR3 is encoded by other sequences in the same sample as well. The chain's CDR3 is CASSLESGSYEQYF. The CDR3, as DNA: TGTGCCAGCAGCTTAGAATCCGGGAGCTACGAGCAGTACTTC. This chain connects TRBV7-2 to TRBJ2-7, with D perhaps TRBD2 (6 bases). Germline-derived CDR1 and CDR2 are SGHTA and FQGNSA. There are 14 residues in the CDR3. The V end was cut by 1 base, the J end by 3 bases, with 10 bases between.

This chain's CDR3 is CASSLDPRPRETQYF. CDR3 nucleotides: TGTGCCAGCAGCTTAGATCCGCGGCCTAGAGAGACCCAGTACTTC. The rearrangement links TRBV11-2 to TRBJ2-5; D ambiguous. The CDR3 is 15 residues long. Trimming removed 0 bases from V and 4 bases from J, with 12 bases in between. Germline V lookup: CDR1 SGHAT, CDR2 FQNNGV.

The chain combines TRBV7-2 with TRBJ2-4; TRBD1 matches at 9 bases. This CDR3 contains 14 residues. Germline-derived CDR1 and CDR2 are SGHTA and FQGNSA. The trim removed 1 base at V and 6 bases at J, leaving 1 base unmatched. The CDR3 nucleotides are TGTGCCAGCAGCTTAGGACAGGGGGGAAACATTCAGTACTTC. Translated: CASSLGQGGNIQYF.

This sequence joins TRBV28 and TRBJ1-1, with 9 bases that match TRBD1. This CDR3 region has 17 residues. In germline, CDR1 is MDHEN, CDR2 SYDVKM. The trim removed 6 bases at V and 4 bases at J, leaving 15 bases unmatched. CDR3 residues: CASRHYRDRARGTEAFF. The CDR3 bases are TGTGCCAGCAGGCACTACCGGGACAGGGCCAGGGGCACTGAAGCTTTCTTT.

J is TRBJ2-7 and V is TRBV14; no definite D call. This CDR3 has 16 residues. V was shortened by 1 base and J by 6 bases, with 19 bases between the two germline ends. Germline V gives CDR1 SGHDN, CDR2 FVKESK. CDR3 residues: CASSQVLVAVEVEQYF. The CDR3 nucleotides are TGTGCCAGCAGCCAAGTTTTGGTGGCGGTAGAGGTCGAGCAGTACTTC.

The CDR3 region is CSGFGTLGEGAFF. The CDR3 DNA follows: TGCAGCGGCTTTGGGACCTTGGGAGAGGGGGCTTTCTTT. J is TRBJ1-1 and V is TRBV29-1, with D possibly being TRBD1 (5 bases). Trimming removed 7 bases from V and 11 bases from J, with 23 bases in between. CDR1 is SQVTM, CDR2 ANQGSEA, per germline. This CDR3 has 13 residues.

To note about this clone: Additional DNA sequences in this sample encode the identical CDR3. CDR3 region: CASSLGTVYEQYF. CDR3 sequence (DNA): TGTGCCAGCAGTCTAGGGACAGTTTACGAGCAGTACTTC. The V call is TRBV28, the J call TRBJ2-7; TRBD1 aligns across 7 bases. Germline V lookup: CDR1 MDHEN, CDR2 SYDVKM. The J segment lost 4 bases and the V segment lost 5 bases, leaving 5 bases of the junction unmatched. This CDR3 has 13 amino acids.

The chain has TRBV2 and TRBJ2-5, with a weak D call TRBD2 (6 bases). CDR1 is SNHLY, CDR2 FYNNEI, per germline. Trimming took off 11 bases at V and 1 base at J, with 17 bases between the two ends. This CDR3 region has 14 residues. For the CDR3, the DNA is TGTGCCTCCCACGGCGGGAAACTCCAAGAGACCCAGTACTTC. Its translation: CASHGGKLQETQYF.

The chain combines TRBV6-1 with TRBJ1-4, with 9 bases identical to TRBD1. This CDR3 is built from 13 residues. Germline CDR1 and CDR2: MNHNS and SASEGT. V lost 5 bases and J lost 8; bases outside the gene matches: 3. The CDR3 region is CASSRQGGEKLFF. In DNA form, the CDR3 reads TGTGCCAGCAGTAGACAGGGGGGCGAAAAACTGTTTTTT.

The genes are TRBV7-2 and TRBJ2-6; 8 bases fit TRBD1. With V trimmed by 5 bases and J by 0 bases, 9 bases remained unmatched. CDR3 length equals 18 residues. Germline values: CDR1 SGHTA, CDR2 FQGNSA. The CDR3 protein is CASSARTGSRSGANVLTF. CDR3 in DNA: TGTGCCAGCAGCGCCCGGACAGGGTCCCGCTCTGGGGCCAACGTCCTGACTTTC.

A single count supports this clone. This chain uses TRBV15 with TRBJ1-2; the D is unclear. V was cut by 6 bases and J by 3 bases, with 17 bases left in between. The germline CDR1 and CDR2 sequences are LNHNV and YYDKDF (reference sequence). The CDR3 is 15 residues long. This chain's CDR3 is CATRGWIDDHYGYTF. CDR3 DNA sequence: TGTGCCACCAGAGGATGGATTGACGATCACTATGGCTACACCTTC.

V usage is TRBV7-2 and J usage is TRBJ1-2; 9 bases align to TRBD1. J was trimmed by 0 bases and V by 3 bases; bases with no gene match: 2. The CDR3 runs to 15 residues. The germline gives CDR1 SGHTA, CDR2 FQGNSA. CDR3 bases: TGTGCCAGCAGCTTCCGGGACAGGGCTAACTATGGCTACACCTTC. Its protein is CASSFRDRANYGYTF.

This clone has only one observation. This rearrangement joins TRBV10-1 to TRBJ2-2; D uncertain. CDR3 length: 15 residues. Germline V gene data show CDR1 as WNHNN and CDR2 as SYGVQD (reference sequence). V was cut by 3 bases and J by 3 bases, with 11 bases left in between. CDR3 nucleotides: TGCGCCAGCAGTGAACAAAGAGGTGACACCGGGGAGCTGTTTTTT. Translation: CASSEQRGDTGELFF.

This chain joins TRBV18 and TRBJ1-5, with D tentatively TRBD1 (6 bases). The germline CDR1 and CDR2 sequences are KGHSH and LQKENI. V was cut by 2 bases and J by 7 bases, with 18 bases left in between. The CDR3 spans 16 residues. CDR3 DNA sequence: TGTGCCAGCTCACCAGGAGGGCGGGGGCCCGGACAGCCCCAGCATTTT. Its translation: CASSPGGRGPGQPQHF.

The chain recombines TRBV10-3 with TRBJ2-2; 14 nucleotides agree with TRBD2. The germline CDR1 and CDR2 sequences are ENHRY and SYGVKD. This CDR3 has 14 amino acids. The V gene end was trimmed by 10 bases and the J gene end by 6 bases; junction bases not matched to a gene: 4. The CDR3 spells CATSTSGRAGELFF. The DNA of the CDR3 is TGTGCCACTTCGACTAGCGGGAGGGCCGGGGAGCTGTTTTTT.

This chain links TRBV5-1 with TRBJ2-3, with TRBD1 matching over 10 bases. The CDR3 has 16 amino acids. Germline CDR1 SGHRS, CDR2 YFSETQ. The V gene end was trimmed by 0 bases and the J gene end by 4 bases; junction bases not matched to a gene: 5. CDR3 nucleotides: TGCGCCAGCAGCTTGGCCGGGACAGGGGACCCAGATACGCAGTATTTT. Protein: CASSLAGTGDPDTQYF.

The DNA of the CDR3 is TGTGCCAGCAGCGTGAACGGGATCCCGAGCACAGATACGCAGTATTTT. Encoded protein: CASSVNGIPSTDTQYF. The chain employs TRBV9 and TRBJ2-3, with TRBD2 as a possible D gene (5 bases). The CDR3 is made up of 16 amino acids. CDR1 and CDR2 (germline): SGDLS, YYNGEE. The ends were cut back, 2 bases at V and 0 bases at J, with 13 bases in the middle.

The chain carries TRBV18 and TRBJ1-2; no reliable D call. V lost 2 bases, J lost 3 bases, and 13 bases lay in between. Germline V gene data show CDR1 as KGHSH and CDR2 as LQKENI. This CDR3 is 15 amino acids long. CDR3 nucleotides: TGTGCCAGCTCACCAGAGGGAATTTATGACTATGGCTACACCTTC. This translates into CASSPEGIYDYGYTF.